This T cell receptor beta chain emerged from a study of STAT5B mutations in CD4+ large granular lymphocyte leukemia. V was clipped by 3 bases and J by 4 bases; unmatched bases: 0. CDR1 and CDR2 (germline): LNHNV, YYDKDF (reference sequence). This CDR3 spans 15 amino acids. Study-level points and caveats: Patient CD4-sorted repertoires stayed more clonal than healthy ones after leukemic-clone removal.

As for this clone: Its antigen is unknown.

In the original workflow: The detection floor for productive clonotype frequency was 2.59 x 10-5. Measured with immunoSEQ multiplex PCR; TCRdb has only the in-frame clones, and not every one. V, J and clone size are taken as reported in that table, and D and trimming were inferred from the DNA itself. Of around 34,000 clones in the sample, approximately 80% were seen once. Control samples were healthy donors' buffy coats. The rearrangement links TRBV15 to TRBJ2-1; the match to TRBD2 covers 13 bases. This clonotype originated in a human donor in good health. What was sequenced was CD4+ T cells from blood buffy coats. The CDR3 region has the DNA TGTGCCACCAGCAGGGGACTAGCGGGGTACAATGAGCAGTTCTTC. It specifies CATSRGLAGYNEQFF.